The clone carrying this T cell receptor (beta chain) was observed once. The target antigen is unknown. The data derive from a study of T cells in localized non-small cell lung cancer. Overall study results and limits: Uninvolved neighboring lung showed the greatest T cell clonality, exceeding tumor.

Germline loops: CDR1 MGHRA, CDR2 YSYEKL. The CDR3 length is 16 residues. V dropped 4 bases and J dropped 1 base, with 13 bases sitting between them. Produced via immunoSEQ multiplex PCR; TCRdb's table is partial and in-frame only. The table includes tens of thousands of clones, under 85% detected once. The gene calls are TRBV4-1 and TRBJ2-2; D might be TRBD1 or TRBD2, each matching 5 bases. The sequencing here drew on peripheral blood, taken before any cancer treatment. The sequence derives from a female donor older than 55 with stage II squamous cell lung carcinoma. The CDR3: CASSLSGTVNTGELFF. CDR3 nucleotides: TGCGCCAGCAGCCTGTCCGGGACGGTGAACACCGGGGAGCTGTTTTTT.